Listed here are 30 T cell receptor beta chains from one sample, sequenced in a study of cytotoxic CD8 clonotypes in ibrutinib-treated CLL. Measured with immunoSEQ multiplex PCR; TCRdb has only the in-frame clones, and not every one. The sample lists roughly 250,000 clones, roughly 70% occurring once. The starting material was PBMCs, obtained after 24 months of ibrutinib treatment. These receptors came from a human donor with chronic lymphocytic leukemia.

The genes are TRBV28 and TRBJ1-5; the match to TRBD1 covers 9 bases. With V trimmed by 6 bases and J by 0 bases, 15 bases remained unmatched. This CDR3 comprises 19 residues. CDR1 and CDR2 (germline): MDHEN, SYDVKM. The CDR3 sequence: CASRKNLRTGAYSNQPQHF. CDR3 nucleotides: TGTGCCAGCAGGAAGAATCTTCGGACAGGGGCATATAGCAATCAGCCCCAGCATTTT.

The chain uses TRBV6-5 and TRBJ2-3; perhaps TRBD2 as D (7 bases). V lost 1 base to trimming and J lost 1 base, with 12 bases between them. The CDR3 length is 16 residues. Germline assignment: CDR1 MNHEY and CDR2 SVGAGI. The CDR3 DNA sequence: TGTGCCAGCAGTTACTGGGGGGGGCCCCGCACAGATACGCAGTATTTT. Residues: CASSYWGGPRTDTQYF.

The chain carries TRBV4-1 and TRBJ2-7; no firm D call. Deletions cut 6 bases from V and 2 bases from J, with 14 bases between. Per germline, CDR1 MGHRA and CDR2 YSYEKL. The CDR3 sequence is 14 residues long. The CDR3 here is CASSPDGYTYEQYF. CDR3 nucleotide sequence: TGCGCCAGCAGTCCAGACGGATACACCTACGAGCAGTACTTC.

The chain uses TRBV4-2 and TRBJ2-3; D may correspond to TRBD1 or TRBD2 (6 bases each). The CDR3 totals 19 residues. Germline V lookup: CDR1 LGHNA, CDR2 YNFKEQ. V lost 0 bases to trimming and J lost 4 bases, with 23 bases between them. Here the CDR3 DNA reads TGTGCCAGCAGCCAAGAACCCTCCCCTAGCGCTGGGGGGCCAGATACGCAGTATTTT. Amino acid sequence: CASSQEPSPSAGGPDTQYF.

A few counts support this clone. CDR3 amino acids: CASSWRDGAYEQYF. CDR3 DNA: TGTGCCAGCAGCTGGAGGGACGGAGCCTACGAGCAGTACTTC. The chain has TRBV5-5 and TRBJ2-7, with D perhaps matching TRBD2 (6 bases). This CDR3 has 14 amino acids. From germline, CDR1 is SGHKS and CDR2 YYEKEE (reference sequence). Trimming pared 3 bases from V and 2 bases from J, leaving 12 bases between.

The J gene is TRBJ2-2, the V gene TRBV2; D is unresolved. Per the germline V gene, CDR1 is SNHLY and CDR2 is FYNNEI. Trimming removed 6 bases from V and 11 bases from J, with 22 bases in between. The CDR3 extends over 15 amino acids. CDR3 residues: CASRLSRANFGELFF. The DNA of the CDR3 is TGTGCCAGCAGACTCAGCCGGGCCAATTTCGGCGAGCTGTTTTTT.

In its sample, this clone was seen a few times. This chain links TRBV7-2 with TRBJ2-5; maybe TRBD2 (6 bases). V gave up 3 bases and J gave up 4 bases, with 21 bases separating them. This CDR3 has 17 residues. The germline V gene encodes CDR1 SGHTA and CDR2 FQGNSA. CDR3: CASSFQEGGGHGETQYF. The DNA of the CDR3 is TGTGCCAGCAGCTTCCAAGAGGGAGGCGGCCATGGAGAGACCCAGTACTTC.

The chain couples TRBV29-1 to TRBJ2-3; D might be TRBD2 (6 bases). The CDR3 totals 16 residues. Trimming removed 3 bases at V and 0 bases at J, with 16 bases between. The germline CDR1 and CDR2 sequences are SQVTM and ANQGSEA. The CDR3 loop is CSVEGGRDFSTDTQYF. The CDR3 bases are TGCAGCGTTGAGGGGGGTCGGGACTTTAGCACAGATACGCAGTATTTT.

V gene TRBV29-1 combines with J gene TRBJ2-7, with 9 bases fitting TRBD1. The CDR3 consists of 13 residues. Germline V gives CDR1 SQVTM, CDR2 ANQGSEA. V shed 4 bases, J shed 4 bases, and the junction held 5 bases outside the gene matches. The CDR3 DNA follows: TGCAGCGTTGTCGGGGACAGGGATTACGAGCAGTACTTC. Protein: CSVVGDRDYEQYF.

The rearrangement links TRBV14 to TRBJ1-3, with TRBD1 matching over 7 bases. V was clipped by 6 bases and J by 0 bases; unmatched bases: 8. The V gene's germline CDR1 is SGHDN and CDR2 FVKESK. The CDR3 covers 16 residues. CDR3 region: CASRLTGDFSGNTIYF. CDR3 bases: TGTGCCAGCAGACTCACAGGGGACTTCTCTGGAAACACCATATATTTT.

The CDR3 DNA is TGTGCCAGCAGCCCCAGACCGGGGGCGAGGGAGCAGTTCTTC. Amino acid sequence: CASSPRPGAREQFF. The rearrangement links TRBV7-2 to TRBJ2-1, with D perhaps assigned TRBD1 or TRBD2 (6 bases each). The CDR3 extends over 14 amino acids. CDR1 is SGHTA, CDR2 FQGNSA, per germline. Trimming took 5 bases from V and 10 from J, leaving 18 bases between them. Supplemented by reference TRBV7-2 and TRBJ2-1, the full variable domain reads GAGVSQSPSNKVTEKGKDVELRCDPISGHTALYWYRQSLGQGLEFLIYFQGNSAPDKSGLPSDRFSAERTGGSVSTLTIQRTQQEDSAVYLCASSPRPGAREQFFGPGTRLTVL.

This clone was observed a handful of times. The chain is built from TRBV4-1 and TRBJ2-1; a weak D match, TRBD2 (6 bases). Germline V gene sequence: CDR1 MGHRA, CDR2 YSYEKL. This CDR3 spans 14 amino acids. V was cut by 5 bases and J by 0 bases, with 8 bases left in between. The CDR3 bases are TGCGCCAGCAGCGTCGGGGGCTCCTACAATGAGCAGTTCTTC. It translates to CASSVGGSYNEQFF.

This chain links TRBV27 with TRBJ2-3, with unresolved D. The CDR3 is made up of 14 amino acids. V was clipped by 0 bases and J by 4 bases, with 8 bases between them. CDR1 is MNHEY, CDR2 SMNVEV, per germline (reference sequence). CDR3 protein: CASSLSSPADTQYF. In nucleotides, the CDR3 is TGTGCCAGCAGTTTATCGAGTCCCGCAGATACGCAGTATTTT.

V is TRBV5-1 and J is TRBJ1-1; 11 bases are a match to TRBD1. Germline CDR1 reads SGHRS; CDR2 reads YFSETQ. This CDR3 is 15 amino acids long. V trimming: 6 bases; J trimming: 2 bases; junction bases outside the gene matches: 6. The CDR3 DNA reads as TGCGCCAGCACGTACGGGACAGGGGGAAACACTGAAGCTTTCTTT. Translating gives CASTYGTGGNTEAFF.

Only one count was recorded for this clone. The rearrangement uses TRBV18 and TRBJ2-7, with 12 bases lining up with TRBD2. The germline CDR1 and CDR2 sequences are KGHSH and LQKENI. J gave up 2 bases and V 4 bases, and 3 bases lay outside the gene matches. This CDR3 has 15 residues. The CDR3 here is CASSRLAGDTYEQYF. CDR3 bases: TGTGCCAGCTCACGACTAGCGGGAGATACCTACGAGCAGTACTTC.

The rearrangement joins TRBV7-9 to TRBJ2-2, with D tentatively TRBD2 (6 bases). V shed 3 bases and J shed 5 bases, with 10 bases lying between them. Germline CDR1 is SEHNR and CDR2 is FQNEAQ (reference sequence). This CDR3 has 14 amino acids. DNA for the CDR3: TGTGCCAGCAGCTTCGGGAGCGAAACCGGGGAGCTGTTTTTT. This codes for CASSFGSETGELFF.

There are a few counts of this clone. The rearrangement links TRBV28 to TRBJ1-4; a weak D match, TRBD1 (6 bases). Deletions cut 3 bases from V and 12 bases from J, with 20 bases between. The CDR3 is 15 amino acids. Germline CDR1 and CDR2: MDHEN and SYDVKM. The CDR3, as DNA: TGTGCCAGCAGTTTTACCGGGTTGGGGCAGGGGCAACTGTTTTTT. Translated: CASSFTGLGQGQLFF.

This clone has just a few counts. This chain connects TRBV29-1 to TRBJ1-1; TRBD1 is a possible D gene (6 bases). The V end lost 7 bases, the J end lost 5 bases, and 14 bases lay between the germline ends. Germline V gives CDR1 SQVTM, CDR2 ANQGSEA. The CDR3 extends over 12 amino acids. The CDR3 here is CSALTGLTEAFF. The CDR3 DNA sequence: TGCAGCGCCCTAACAGGGTTGACTGAAGCTTTCTTT.

The table lists this clone with a few counts. The identical CDR3 is also encoded by other nucleotide sequences in the sample. V gene TRBV28 combines with J gene TRBJ1-2; D is uncertain. The V and J ends lost 5 bases and 4 bases respectively, with 8 bases between them. The CDR3 spans 12 residues. Per germline, CDR1 MDHEN and CDR2 SYDVKM. The CDR3 sequence: CASSPGVYGYTF. CDR3 in DNA: TGTGCCAGCAGTCCGGGCGTCTATGGCTACACCTTC.

The chain has TRBV29-1 and TRBJ2-7, with 7 bases that match TRBD1. V lost 6 bases and J lost 0; bases outside the gene matches: 5. The CDR3 is made up of 13 amino acids. The germline V gene encodes CDR1 SQVTM and CDR2 ANQGSEA. As DNA, the CDR3 is TGCAGCGTAGTCCAGGGGGACTCCTACGAGCAGTACTTC. Its translation: CSVVQGDSYEQYF.

This clone has only one observation. The chain is built from TRBV4-2 and TRBJ2-7, with 14 bases aligning to TRBD2. Looked up from germline, CDR1 is LGHNA and CDR2 is YNFKEQ. J gave up 6 bases and V 0 bases, and 7 bases lay outside the gene matches. The CDR3 extends over 17 amino acids. DNA of the CDR3: TGTGCCAGCAGCCAAGATAAGGGGACTAGCGGGAGATTCGAGCAGTACTTC. Translating it yields CASSQDKGTSGRFEQYF.

V usage is TRBV7-2 and J usage is TRBJ2-7; D is undetermined. The germline V and J ends were trimmed by 5 bases and 1 base, with 12 bases remaining between them. Germline assignment: CDR1 SGHTA and CDR2 FQGNSA. The CDR3 consists of 14 residues. CDR3 region: CASSPTGPSYEQYF. Here the CDR3 DNA reads TGTGCCAGCAGCCCGACTGGCCCTTCCTACGAGCAGTACTTC.

The V call is TRBV7-2, the J call TRBJ2-1; TRBD2 matches at 7 bases. Germline V lookup: CDR1 SGHTA, CDR2 FQGNSA. The J segment lost 9 bases and the V segment lost 3 bases, leaving 8 bases of the junction unmatched. The CDR3 has 14 amino acids. CDR3 sequence reads: CASSFTSVYGEQFF. For the CDR3, the DNA is TGTGCCAGCAGCTTTACTAGCGTGTACGGTGAGCAGTTCTTC.

This chain connects TRBV7-2 to TRBJ2-3; D may correspond to TRBD1 or TRBD2 (6 bases each). Germline lookup yields CDR1 SGHTA and CDR2 FQGNSA. The CDR3 is made up of 15 amino acids. V was trimmed by 0 bases and J by 3 bases, leaving 10 bases between them. The CDR3 protein is CASSLAGGQTDTQYF. CDR3 DNA: TGTGCCAGCAGCTTAGCTGGGGGGCAGACAGATACGCAGTATTTT.

The rearrangement joins TRBV28 to TRBJ1-3; TRBD1 aligns across 7 bases. The CDR3 is 23 amino acids. Germline V lookup: CDR1 MDHEN, CDR2 SYDVKM. V was pared by 2 bases and J by 4 bases, with 29 bases of the junction left unmatched. CDR3 sequence reads: CASSLPGQNRFRGKTARGNTIYF. CDR3 DNA sequence: TGTGCCAGCAGTTTACCGGGACAGAATAGGTTCCGCGGAAAGACGGCCAGGGGAAACACCATATATTTT.

The chain links TRBV7-8 to TRBJ2-3; possible D gene TRBD2, 5 bases. Trimming took 7 bases from V and 1 from J, leaving 9 bases between them. Germline CDR1 and CDR2: SGHVS and FQNEAQ. The CDR3 sequence is 13 residues long. CDR3 bases: TGTGCCAGCACTCTAGCTGGCACAGATACGCAGTATTTT. Translated: CASTLAGTDTQYF.

The rearrangement joins TRBV6-6 to TRBJ1-4; D is undetermined. The CDR3 sequence is 14 residues long. Germline V gene sequence: CDR1 MNHNY, CDR2 SVGAGI (reference sequence). V lost 5 bases and J 5 bases, leaving 12 bases between the germline ends. The CDR3 is CASSPKITNEKLFF. CDR3 sequence (DNA): TGTGCCAGCAGTCCAAAGATCACAAATGAAAAACTGTTTTTT.

The V and J genes are TRBV30 and TRBJ1-2; D gene unclear. Germline V CDR1 and CDR2: GTSNPN, SVGIG (reference sequence). There are 11 residues in the CDR3. The V and J ends lost 0 bases and 14 bases respectively, with 13 bases between them. The CDR3 sequence is CAWSVGMARTF. The CDR3 DNA follows: TGTGCCTGGAGTGTAGGGATGGCTAGAACCTTC.

This chain connects TRBV7-8 to TRBJ2-7, with a weak D call TRBD2 (6 bases). The CDR3 extends over 16 amino acids. The V end was cut by 5 bases, the J end by 3 bases, with 20 bases between. From germline, CDR1 is SGHVS and CDR2 FQNEAQ. The CDR3: CASSEIRAAGYYEQYF. CDR3 DNA sequence: TGTGCCAGCAGCGAAATCAGAGCAGCGGGCTACTACGAGCAGTACTTC.

The count of this clone is one. J is TRBJ1-2 and V is TRBV7-2, with TRBD1 as a possible D gene (6 bases). V was clipped by 3 bases and J by 7 bases, with 12 bases between them. CDR1 is SGHTA and CDR2 is FQGNSA in the germline V gene. The CDR3 is 13 residues long. CDR3 coding DNA: TGTGCCAGCAGCTTCGAGGGGGAGGGTGGCTACACCTTC. Protein sequence: CASSFEGEGGYTF.